The sequence of this TCR beta chain was determined in a study of blood T cell repertoires in COVID-19. On the study more broadly: Donors in the United States, Italy and Spain gave samples during acute or convalescent COVID-19.

TCRdb's copy holds only in-frame clones and misses some; the assay was immunoSEQ multiplex PCR. The profile shows 250,000 or so clones, roughly 82% of them singletons. V lost 7 bases, J lost 0 bases, and 13 bases lay in between. Germline V gives CDR1 MGHDK, CDR2 SYGVNS. There are 15 residues in the CDR3. The source is a woman aged 70-85 years with acute or convalescent COVID-19. Sample: peripheral blood. The V and J genes are TRBV25-1 and TRBJ1-5, with D tentatively TRBD1 (5 bases). In DNA, the CDR3 is TGTGCCAGCACCGACAGTCGAGCTAGCAATCAGCCCCAGCATTTT. This encodes CASTDSRASNQPQHF.